This TCR beta chain originates from a study of PD-1 blockade in classical Hodgkin lymphoma. Study results and caveats: Researchers reported that CD4+ TCR diversity, though not CD8+, rose significantly by C4D1.

Time point denoted: cycle 4 day 1 (C4D1), after more than 5 weeks of nivolumab. Patients all relapsed after autologous stem cell transplantation, and there was variation in brentuximab vedotin exposure. CDR3 length equals 15 residues. The germline CDR1 and CDR2 sequences are SGHRS and YFSETQ. V gave up 4 bases and J gave up 2 bases, with 13 bases separating them. Assay used: immunoSEQ multiplex PCR; TCRdb lists only in-frame clones, some missing. Here the sample spans 90,000 or so clones, about three quarters being singletons. This clone has a single count. The antigen is unknown. The sample consisted of peripheral blood mononuclear cells (PBMCs), taken before the fourth cycle of nivolumab. The chain uses TRBV5-1 and TRBJ1-5; no clear D gene. The sequence was collected from a human donor with classical Hodgkin lymphoma. Written as DNA, the CDR3 is TGCGCCAGCAGCCTCGACATTACGGGCAATCAGCCCCAGCATTTT. Protein product: CASSLDITGNQPQHF. The whole variable domain, remainder taken from reference TRBV5-1 and TRBJ1-5, is KAGVTQTPRYLIKTRGQQVTLSCSPISGHRSVSWYQQTPGQGLQFLFEYFSETQRNKGNFPGRFSGRQFSNSRSEMNVSTLELGDSALYLCASSLDITGNQPQHFGDGTRLSIL.